The clone carrying this T cell receptor beta chain was detected once. The antigen remains unidentified. This sample is drawn from a study of cytomegalovirus exposure and HLA in healthy donors. CDR3 length: 15 amino acids. The germline gives CDR1 SGHRS, CDR2 YFSETQ. With 0 bases removed from V and 4 bases from J, the gap between germline ends came to 13 bases. PCR used 60 Vbeta primers and 13 Jbeta primers. This table comes from immunoSEQ multiplex PCR, and its TCRdb copy is limited to in-frame clones, with some not included. The sample shows more than 150,000 clones, roughly 79% of them seen only once. Findings of the study overall: Equally common other TCR beta chains were less clonally expanded than HLA-associated ones, a later analysis found.

What was sequenced was PBMCs. The receptor was isolated from a middle-aged man in good health and CMV-seronegative. The chain couples TRBV5-1 to TRBJ1-1; TRBD1 might be the D (5 bases). The CDR3 bases are TGCGCCAGCAGCTTGGGCCGGTGGGGCCCCACTGAAGCTTTCTTT. It is translated as CASSLGRWGPTEAFF.